The sequence of this T cell receptor beta chain was determined in a study of blood T cells in healthy people across ages. Study findings and constraints: In these data, TCR beta diversity tracked strongly with naive T cell percentage. Investigators treated diversity estimates from one million T cells as underestimates.

A second about 6 to 11 cycle PCR used barcoded and J-beta primers. One entry per CDR3 protein results from TCRdb running MiXCR on the 5' RACE reads. The repertoire has 700,000 to 900,000 distinct CDR3 sequences, roughly 24% of them found once; the top ten carry around 2.9%. Comment on this clonotype: Its specificity is not known.

The CDR3 sequence is 13 residues long. Trimming removed 7 bases from V and 2 bases from J, with 15 bases in between. Germline V gene sequence: CDR1 SQVTM, CDR2 ANQGSEA. The same sample was also used in a study of T cells of mothers and their children. As that report states: Maternal samples each gave over 9 million TCR beta CDR3 reads, and child samples approximately 2.8 million each. Overlap ran slightly, non-significantly higher for related than unrelated mother-child pairs.

V is TRBV29-1 and J is TRBJ2-7; a possible D gene is TRBD1 (7 bases). What was sequenced was blood. This TCR was sampled from a boy aged 5-17 years in good health. The CDR3 region is CSARGDRTYEQYF. The CDR3 region has the DNA TGCAGCGCTAGGGGGGACAGAACCTACGAGCAGTACTTC.